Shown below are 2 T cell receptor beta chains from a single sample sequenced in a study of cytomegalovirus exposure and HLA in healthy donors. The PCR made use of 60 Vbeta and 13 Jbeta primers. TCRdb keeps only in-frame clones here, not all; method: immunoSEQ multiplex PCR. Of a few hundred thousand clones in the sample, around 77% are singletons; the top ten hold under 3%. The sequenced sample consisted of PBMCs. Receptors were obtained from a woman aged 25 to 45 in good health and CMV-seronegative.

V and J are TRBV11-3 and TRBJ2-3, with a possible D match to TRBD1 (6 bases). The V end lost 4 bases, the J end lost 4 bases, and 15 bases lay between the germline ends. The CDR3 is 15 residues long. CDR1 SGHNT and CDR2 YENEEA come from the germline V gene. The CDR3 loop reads CASSSRRGSADTQYF. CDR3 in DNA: TGTGCCAGCAGCTCACGAAGGGGGAGCGCAGATACGCAGTATTTT.

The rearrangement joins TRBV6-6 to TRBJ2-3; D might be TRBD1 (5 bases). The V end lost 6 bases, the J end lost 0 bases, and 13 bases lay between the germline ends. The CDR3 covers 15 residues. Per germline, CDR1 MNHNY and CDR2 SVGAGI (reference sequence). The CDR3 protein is CASRPRVSSTDTQYF. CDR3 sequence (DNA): TGTGCCAGCAGACCCAGGGTATCTAGCACAGATACGCAGTATTTT.